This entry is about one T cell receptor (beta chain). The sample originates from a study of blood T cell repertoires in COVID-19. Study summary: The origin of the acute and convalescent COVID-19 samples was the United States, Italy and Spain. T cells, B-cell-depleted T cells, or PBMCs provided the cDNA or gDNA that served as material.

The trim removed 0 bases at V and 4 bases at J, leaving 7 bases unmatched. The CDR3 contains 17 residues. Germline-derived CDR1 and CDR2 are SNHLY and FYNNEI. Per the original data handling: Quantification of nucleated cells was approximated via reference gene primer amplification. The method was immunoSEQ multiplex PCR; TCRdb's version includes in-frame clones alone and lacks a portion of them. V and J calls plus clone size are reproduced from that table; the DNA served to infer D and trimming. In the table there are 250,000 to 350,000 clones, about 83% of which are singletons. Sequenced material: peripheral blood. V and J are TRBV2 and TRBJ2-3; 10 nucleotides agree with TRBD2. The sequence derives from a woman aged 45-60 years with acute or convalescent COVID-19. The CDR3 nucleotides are TGTGCCAGCAGTGAAGCATGGCTAGCGGGAGTGGCAGATACGCAGTATTTT. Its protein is CASSEAWLAGVADTQYF.